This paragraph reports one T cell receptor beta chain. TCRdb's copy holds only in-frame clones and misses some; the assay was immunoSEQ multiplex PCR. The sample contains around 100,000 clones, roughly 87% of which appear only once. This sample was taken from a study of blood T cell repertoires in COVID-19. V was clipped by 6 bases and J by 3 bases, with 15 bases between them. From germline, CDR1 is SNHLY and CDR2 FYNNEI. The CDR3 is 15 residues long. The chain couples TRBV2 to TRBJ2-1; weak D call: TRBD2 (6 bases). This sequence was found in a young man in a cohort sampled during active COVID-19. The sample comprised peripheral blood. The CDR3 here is CASSFGTGFYNEQFF. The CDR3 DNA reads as TGTGCCAGCAGCTTCGGGACTGGATTCTACAATGAGCAGTTCTTC.